This record covers a single T cell receptor (beta chain). This sample is drawn from a study of patients and donors after allogeneic stem cell transplantation. Using its own MiXCR run on the RT-PCR reads, TCRdb lists one record per CDR3 protein. The sample shows roughly 200,000 distinct CDR3 sequences, about 38% of them seen only once. J lost 7 bases, V lost 3 bases, and 3 bases had no gene match. Germline assignment: CDR1 MGHRA and CDR2 YSYEKL. There are 13 residues in the CDR3. The source of this sequence is a human donor who was either an allogeneic HSCT recipient or a stem cell or donor lymphocyte infusion donor (not recorded which). It is not recorded whose cells these are; they may come from a transplant donor. This chain uses TRBV4-1 with TRBJ1-5; 7 nucleotides align to TRBD1. Material for sequencing was blood, either unsorted or a sorted T cell fraction (not recorded which). CDR3 loop: CASSHLTGQPQHF. In nucleotides, the CDR3 is TGCGCCAGCAGCCACCTGACAGGGCAGCCCCAGCATTTT.